By proportion, the clone carrying this TCR beta chain is medium-sized. As processed by the authors: Sampled TCR counts reached a median of approximately 93,000 per sample, with values ranging from 23,224 to 690,600. TCRdb reprocessed the RACE reads via MiXCR and lists one record per CDR3 protein. The V and J calls were determined by TCRdb, not by the authors. This table has approximately 80,000 distinct CDR3 sequences, approximately 14% appearing once. The data were obtained in a study of human T cells and chemical hapten exposure. The ends lost 6 bases at V and 4 bases at J; junction bases unmatched: 5. The CDR3 is 15 residues long. The germline V gene encodes CDR1 SNHLY and CDR2 FYNNEI. Time point here: pre-sensitization, week 0. Treatment indicated: therapeutic diphenylcyclopropenone sensitization with weekly scalp DPC. The study enrolled 18 to 70-year-old alopecia patients suitable for DPC.

The TCR comes from a woman aged 50 to 65 with alopecia areata. Some clones in this sample may be carry-over from other donors' samples. This sequence joins TRBV2 and TRBJ2-2, with 10 bases aligning to TRBD2. The source was whole blood, collected in connection with sensitization to the hapten diphenylcyclopropenone (DPC). CDR3 sequence reads: CASRLAGAATGELFF. CDR3 bases: TGTGCCAGCAGGCTAGCGGGAGCGGCCACCGGGGAGCTGTTTTTT.